The 3 T cell receptor beta chains reported below all come from one sample, sequenced in a study of vaccination effects on CD4 cells after COVID-19. No antigen has been assigned to these receptors. Libraries were prepared by immunoSEQ multiplex PCR; TCRdb keeps only in-frame clonotypes and omits some of them. This sample has 43,000 or so clones, with roughly two thirds found just once. An approximately 10-day culture period preceded the isolation of CD4+ T cells. The cohort was immunized with two doses of either the BNT162b2 or mRNA-1273 vaccine. Here the sequenced sample was CD4+ T cells from PBMCs cultured without peptide, taken after COVID-19 vaccination. The receptors stem from a human donor who received a COVID-19 vaccine.

The V gene is TRBV6-5, the J gene TRBJ2-2; 9 nucleotides agree with TRBD1. This CDR3 is built from 16 residues. Germline V gene sequence: CDR1 MNHEY, CDR2 SVGAGI. The V segment lost 4 bases and the J segment 1 base; nucleotides outside the gene matches: 4. The CDR3 DNA reads as TGTGCCAGCAGTTTCGGGACAGGGATGAACACCGGGGAGCTGTTTTTT. Encoded protein: CASSFGTGMNTGELFF.

CDR3 nucleotides: TGTGCCAGCTCACCTAGAGGGGGCACTGAAGCTTTCTTT. Translation: CASSPRGGTEAFF. The chain couples TRBV18 to TRBJ1-1; D may be TRBD1 (6 bases). V lost 3 bases, J lost 4 bases, and 9 bases lay in between. Germline CDR1 is KGHSH and CDR2 is LQKENI. The CDR3 runs 13 residues. Drawing the rest from reference TRBV18 and TRBJ1-1, the complete variable domain is NAGVMQNPRHLVRRRGQEARLRCSPMKGHSHVYWYRQLPEEGLKFMVYLQKENIIDESGMPKERFSAEFPKEGPSILRIQQVVRGDSAAYFCASSPRGGTEAFFGQGTRLTVV.

This clone was seen a handful of times. The chain is built from TRBV19 and TRBJ1-1, with D uncertain. The germline V gene encodes CDR1 LNHDA and CDR2 SQIVND (reference sequence). The CDR3 consists of 13 residues. Trimming shortened V by 3 bases and J by 1 base, and 6 bases separated the two germline ends. CDR3 amino acids: CASSISQNTEAFF. Written as DNA, the CDR3 is TGTGCCAGTAGTATTTCTCAGAACACTGAAGCTTTCTTT.